The rows below give T cell receptor beta chains drawn from one sample of a study of a mutant IDH1 vaccine in newly diagnosed glioma. Profiling relied on immunoSEQ multiplex PCR, and the TCRdb table lists in-frame clones only, not all of them. The data show tens of thousands of clones, about four fifths seen once. Sequences were derived from PBMCs, sampled from a glioma patient treated with radiotherapy, temozolomide or both. Every receptor here comes from a woman in her forties or fifties with glioma. The CDR3 runs from the conserved cysteine through the conserved F or W. D genes are given only for firm matches. Clone size, where shown, is once, few, many, or a class for clones that have expanded.

>TRBV5-4|.|.|TRBJ2-5
TGTGCCAGCAGCTGGACGGGACAAGAGACCCAGTACTTC
CASSWTGQETQYF
>TRBV6-4|.|.|TRBJ1-5
TGTGCCACCATTAAGGGGTGTCAGCCCCAGCATTTT
CATIKGCQPQHF
>TRBV5-4|.|few|TRBJ1-2
TGTGCCAGCAGCTTGGAGGGGAGCTATGGCTACACCTTC
CASSLEGSYGYTF
>TRBV5-1|.|.|TRBJ1-1
TGCGCCAGCAGCTCTGTGGGGGTGAACACTGAAGCTTTCTTT
CASSSVGVNTEAFF
>TRBV5-6|.|.|TRBJ2-3
TGTGCCAGCAGCGGTCGGCAGGGAAGCACAGATACGCAGTATTTT
CASSGRQGSTDTQYF
>TRBV28|.|few|TRBJ2-7
TGTGCCAGCAGTCCGAACCGTCTCGGGGTCTCCTACGAGCAGTACTTC
CASSPNRLGVSYEQYF
>TRBV5-1|.|.|TRBJ2-1
TGCGCCAGCAGCTTGGATTGGGGGACTGGGGAGCAGTTCTTC
CASSLDWGTGEQFF
>TRBV5-1|TRBD2|.|TRBJ2-4
TGCGCCAGCAGCTTGGAGACGGGGGGGCCACAAAACATTCAGTACTTC
CASSLETGGPQNIQYF
>TRBV14|.|.|TRBJ1-5
TGTGCCAGCAGCCTTAGGAAAAAGGAAGGTCAGCCCCAGCATTTT
CASSLRKKEGQPQHF
>TRBV19|.|.|TRBJ2-5
TGTGCCAGTAGGAGACGCGACCCAGAGACCCAGTACTTC
CASRRRDPETQYF
>TRBV5-1|TRBD2|.|TRBJ2-5
TGCGCCAGCAGCTACCTAGGGACTAGCGGAGAGACCCAGTACTTC
CASSYLGTSGETQYF
>TRBV10-3|.|once|TRBJ2-7
TGTGCCATCAGCCGCGAACCCATCGGGACATCCGCCTTAGGGACCGAGCAGTACTTC
CAISREPIGTSALGTEQYF
>TRBV7-2|.|.|TRBJ2-5
TGTGCCAGCAGCATAGAAGGCCGAAGCCAAGAGACCCAGTACTTC
CASSIEGRSQETQYF
>TRBV7-9|.|.|TRBJ1-1
TGTGCCAGCGATAGAGCAAGGGTAGGGAACACTGAAGCTTTCTTT
CASDRARVGNTEAFF
>TRBV5-1|TRBD2|once|TRBJ2-5
TGCGCCAGCAGCTCGGGAGGGACTCAAGAGACCCAGTACTTC
CASSSGGTQETQYF
>TRBV6-6|.|.|TRBJ1-2
TGTGCCAGCAGTTACCGCGGAGGGTCGTATGGCTACACCTTC
CASSYRGGSYGYTF
>TRBV5-1|.|.|TRBJ2-5
TGCGCCAGCAGCCTTGCCGGGGGCAGTGGGGAGACCCAGTACTTC
CASSLAGGSGETQYF
>TRBV21-1|.|.|TRBJ1-2
TGTGCCAGAGTAGGTCCTCGTGGCTACACCTTC
CARVGPRGYTF
>TRBV6-5|.|.|TRBJ1-2
TGTGCCAGCAGTTCCACAGGCTATGGCTACACCTTC
CASSSTGYGYTF
>TRBV28|.|few|TRBJ1-5
TGTGCCAGCAGTTTGTCTACCGGATCTAATCAGCCCCAGCATTTT
CASSLSTGSNQPQHF
>TRBV6-5|TRBD2|.|TRBJ2-1
TGTGCCAGCAGGCGGGGGGACAATGAGCAGTTCTTC
CASRRGDNEQFF
>TRBV19|.|many|TRBJ1-1
TGTGCCAGTAGTAGCACACTGAACACTGAAGCTTTCTTT
CASSSTLNTEAFF
>TRBV25-1|.|.|TRBJ1-2
TGTGCCAGCAGTGACCCCAACGGATACGGGGGGGATGGCTACACCTTC
CASSDPNGYGGDGYTF
>TRBV2|TRBD1|few|TRBJ1-3
TGTGCCAGCACCGAATTGACAGGGAGTGGAAACACCATATATTTT
CASTELTGSGNTIYF
>TRBV7-2|.|.|TRBJ1-2
TGTGCCAGCAGCTTCGACTCCTTGACAGAGCAGTTAAATGGCTACACCTTC
CASSFDSLTEQLNGYTF
>TRBV5-4|.|.|TRBJ2-2
TGTGCCAGCAGCTTGGGGGGCAGGGTAGACGCCGGGGAGCTGTTTTTT
CASSLGGRVDAGELFF
>TRBV14|.|.|TRBJ1-2
TGTGCCAGCAGCAAGACTGTGAACACCTTC
CASSKTVNTF
>TRBV6-5|.|.|TRBJ2-1
TGTGCCAGCAGTTACTTGGATGAGCAGTTCTTC
CASSYLDEQFF
>TRBV7-2|.|.|TRBJ2-3
TGTGCCAGCAGCTTAGAGGGTGAGTCAGATACGCAGTATTTT
CASSLEGESDTQYF
>TRBV12-5|.|.|TRBJ2-7
TGTGCTAGTGTTTCGCGGCGCGGATCCTACGAGCAGTACTTC
CASVSRRGSYEQYF
>TRBV5-1|.|.|TRBJ1-6
TGCGCCAGCAGTCTGAGCGGACCGCTGAGTGATAATTCACCCCTCCACTTT
CASSLSGPLSDNSPLHF
>TRBV30|.|few|TRBJ2-7
TGTGCCTGGAGTGGTGGAGGTCCTTCGGAGCAGTACTTC
CAWSGGGPSEQYF
>TRBV5-1|.|.|TRBJ1-1
TGCGCCAGCAGCTCCCTCGATATGAACACTGAAGCTTTCTTT
CASSSLDMNTEAFF
>TRBV7-9|.|.|TRBJ1-2
TGTGCCAGCAGCTTATTGTCAGTTAACTATGGCTACACCTTC
CASSLLSVNYGYTF
>TRBV5-4|.|.|TRBJ2-3
TGTGCCAGCAGCCTTTTAGTTCGAGGCACAGATACGCAGTATTTT
CASSLLVRGTDTQYF
>TRBV4-2|.|few|TRBJ1-4
TGTGCCAGCAGCCAAGGTGAGGCAGGGAGAAATGAAAAACTGTTTTTT
CASSQGEAGRNEKLFF
>TRBV20-1|.|.|TRBJ1-2
TGCAGTGATCAGTATGGCTACACCTTC
CSDQYGYTF
>TRBV5-8|.|.|TRBJ2-7
TGTGCCAGCAGCTCGATAGGCCAGGGCTACGAGCAGTACTTC
CASSSIGQGYEQYF
>TRBV13|.|.|TRBJ1-2
TGTGCCAGCAGCTTGCGGGTGGACTATGGCTACACCTTC
CASSLRVDYGYTF
>TRBV7-2|.|once|TRBJ2-7
TGTGCCAGCAGTTATGACAGGTACGAGCAGTACTTC
CASSYDRYEQYF
>TRBV7-6|.|.|TRBJ1-1
TGTGCCAGCAGCTTAGGCACTGAAGCTTTCTTT
CASSLGTEAFF
>TRBV11-2|.|few|TRBJ1-6
TGTGCCAGCAGCTTAGAAGTAGGGTCACCCCTCCACTTT
CASSLEVGSPLHF
>TRBV9|TRBD1|.|TRBJ2-5
TGTGCCAGCAGCACATCGACAGGGCACTACCAAGAGACCCAGTACTTC
CASSTSTGHYQETQYF
>TRBV5-5|.|once|TRBJ1-1
TGTGCCAGCAGCTGGCCTTCAGGGATCAGGAACACTGAAGCTTTCTTT
CASSWPSGIRNTEAFF
>TRBV15|.|.|TRBJ2-7
TGTGCCACCAGCAGAGAAACAGGCACCTACGAGCAGTACTTC
CATSRETGTYEQYF
>TRBV7-8|TRBD1|.|TRBJ1-3
TGTGCCAGCAGCTACGGACAGGGCCATGGAAACACCATATATTTT
CASSYGQGHGNTIYF
>TRBV19|.|.|TRBJ1-2
TGTGCCAGTAGTTCAGGGCGGTTGGGGTATGGCTACACCTTC
CASSSGRLGYGYTF